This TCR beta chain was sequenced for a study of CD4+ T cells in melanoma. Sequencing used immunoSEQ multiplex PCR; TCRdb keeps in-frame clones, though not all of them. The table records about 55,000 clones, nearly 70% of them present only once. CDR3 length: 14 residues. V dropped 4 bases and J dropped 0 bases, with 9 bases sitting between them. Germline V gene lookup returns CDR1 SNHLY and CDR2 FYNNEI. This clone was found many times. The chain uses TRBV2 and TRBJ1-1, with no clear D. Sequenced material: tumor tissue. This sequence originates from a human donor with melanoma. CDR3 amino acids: CASSVGSVNTEAFF. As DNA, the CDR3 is TGTGCCAGCAGTGTCGGCAGCGTGAACACTGAAGCTTTCTTT.